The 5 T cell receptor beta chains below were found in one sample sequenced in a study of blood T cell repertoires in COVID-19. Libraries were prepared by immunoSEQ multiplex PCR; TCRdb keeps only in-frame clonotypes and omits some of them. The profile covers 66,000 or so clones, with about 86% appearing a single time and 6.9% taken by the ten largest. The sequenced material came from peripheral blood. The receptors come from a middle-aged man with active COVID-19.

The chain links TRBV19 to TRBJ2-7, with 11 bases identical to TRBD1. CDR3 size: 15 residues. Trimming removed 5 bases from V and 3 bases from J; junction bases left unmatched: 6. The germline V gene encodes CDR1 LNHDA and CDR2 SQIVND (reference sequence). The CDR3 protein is CASSPLGTGGYEQYF. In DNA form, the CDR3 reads TGTGCCAGTAGTCCCCTTGGGACAGGGGGCTACGAGCAGTACTTC.

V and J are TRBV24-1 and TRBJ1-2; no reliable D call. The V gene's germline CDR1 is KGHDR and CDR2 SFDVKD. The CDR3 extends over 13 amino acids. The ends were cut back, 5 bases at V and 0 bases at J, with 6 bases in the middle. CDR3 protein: CATSALANYGYTF. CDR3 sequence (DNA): TGTGCCACCAGTGCGTTAGCTAACTATGGCTACACCTTC.

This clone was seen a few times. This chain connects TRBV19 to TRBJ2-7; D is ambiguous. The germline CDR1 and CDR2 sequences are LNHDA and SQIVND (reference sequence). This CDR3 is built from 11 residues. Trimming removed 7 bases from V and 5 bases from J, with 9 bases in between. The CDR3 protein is CASKVGHEQYF. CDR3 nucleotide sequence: TGTGCCAGTAAGGTGGGCCACGAGCAGTACTTC. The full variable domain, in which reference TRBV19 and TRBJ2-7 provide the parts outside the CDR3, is DGGITQSPKYLFRKEGQNVTLSCEQNLNHDAMYWYRQDPGQGLRLIYYSQIVNDFQKGDIAEGYSVSREKKESFPLTVTSAQKNPTAFYLCASKVGHEQYFGPGTRLTVT.

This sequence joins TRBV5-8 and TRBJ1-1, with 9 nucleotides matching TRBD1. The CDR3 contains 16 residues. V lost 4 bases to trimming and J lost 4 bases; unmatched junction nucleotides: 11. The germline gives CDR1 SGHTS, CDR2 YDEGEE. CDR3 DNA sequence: TGTGCCAGCAGCATCTTCGGACAGGGGAGAATCACTGAAGCTTTCTTT. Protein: CASSIFGQGRITEAFF.

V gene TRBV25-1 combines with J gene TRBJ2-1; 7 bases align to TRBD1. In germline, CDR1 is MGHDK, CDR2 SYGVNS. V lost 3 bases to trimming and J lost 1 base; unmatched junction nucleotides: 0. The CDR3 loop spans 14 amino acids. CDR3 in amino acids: CASSETGSYNEQFF. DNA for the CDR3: TGTGCCAGCAGTGAGACAGGGTCCTACAATGAGCAGTTCTTC.